What follows are 26 T cell receptor beta chains derived from one specimen sequenced in a study of T cell responses to AZD1222 COVID-19 vaccine. This table comes from immunoSEQ multiplex PCR, and its TCRdb copy is limited to in-frame clones, with some not included. The data contain around 120,000 clones, roughly 87% of them seen just once; the ten biggest clones take up just over 2.5%. Sample: peripheral blood, taken 28 days after the second AZD1222 dose. All receptors derive from an adult who received the AZD1222 COVID-19 vaccine.

This clone was recorded only once. V usage is TRBV4-3 and J usage is TRBJ2-2, with D perhaps matching TRBD1 (5 bases). CDR1 and CDR2 (germline): LGHNA, YSLEER. This CDR3 has 16 amino acids. Trimming removed 2 bases at V and 5 bases at J, with 15 bases between. The CDR3 loop reads CASSQTPGKGTGELFF. DNA for the CDR3: TGCGCCAGCAGCCAAACCCCAGGGAAAGGAACCGGGGAGCTGTTTTTT.

This chain links TRBV6-5 with TRBJ1-6; D is possibly TRBD1 (5 bases). The germline gives CDR1 MNHEY, CDR2 SVGAGI. The CDR3 contains 13 residues. The germline V and J ends were trimmed by 6 bases and 2 bases, with 5 bases remaining between them. The DNA of the CDR3 is TGTGCCAGCAGGGGGGCCTATAATTCACCCCTCCACTTT. Its protein is CASRGAYNSPLHF.

The V and J genes are TRBV27 and TRBJ1-2; 7 nucleotides match TRBD1. The germline V gene encodes CDR1 MNHEY and CDR2 SMNVEV (reference sequence). This CDR3 is built from 13 residues. With 6 bases clipped from V and 8 bases from J, the junction kept 9 bases outside the gene matches. CDR3 nucleotides: TGTGCCAGCAGAGATTACAGGGGCGGGGGCTACACCTTC. It is translated as CASRDYRGGGYTF.

The chain is built from TRBV5-6 and TRBJ2-7, with D possibly being TRBD2 (5 bases). Trimming took 0 bases from V and 3 from J, leaving 10 bases between them. Germline lookup yields CDR1 SGHDT and CDR2 YYEEEE. The CDR3 is 14 amino acids. CDR3 nucleotides: TGTGCCAGCAGCTTGGCCGGGATCAGCTACGAGCAGTACTTC. Translation: CASSLAGISYEQYF.

The chain employs TRBV28 and TRBJ2-1; the D gene is possibly TRBD2 (6 bases). The CDR3 loop spans 15 amino acids. Germline-derived CDR1 and CDR2 are MDHEN and SYDVKM. V was cut by 7 bases and J by 8 bases, with 21 bases left in between. The chain's CDR3 is CASTTGTPIGDEQFF. DNA of the CDR3: TGTGCCAGCACCACCGGGACTCCCATTGGCGATGAGCAGTTCTTC.

The J gene is TRBJ2-1, the V gene TRBV6-2 or TRBV6-3; D gene ambiguous. Germline V CDR1 and CDR2: MNHEY, SVGEGT. V was pared by 4 bases and J by 5 bases, with 9 bases between. This CDR3 comprises 13 residues. The CDR3 protein is CASSSLYHNEQFF. CDR3 DNA sequence: TGTGCCAGCAGTTCCCTATACCACAATGAGCAGTTCTTC.

This clone was seen a single time. The gene calls are TRBV19 and TRBJ1-6; the D is unclear. V lost 7 bases to trimming and J lost 7 bases, with 17 bases between them. The germline CDR1 and CDR2 sequences are LNHDA and SQIVND (reference sequence). The CDR3 contains 15 residues. CDR3 nucleotides: TGTGCCAGTACTCCCTTGGGGATAGCAAATTCACCCCTCCACTTT. Translating it yields CASTPLGIANSPLHF.

The chain uses TRBV5-6 and TRBJ2-2, with D perhaps TRBD2 (5 bases). V lost 2 bases and J 4 bases, leaving 12 bases between the germline ends. CDR1 and CDR2 from the germline V gene are SGHDT and YYEEEE. This CDR3 is 15 amino acids long. CDR3 coding DNA: TGTGCCAGCAGCTTTGGACTGATGGGCACCGGGGAGCTGTTTTTT. Encoded protein: CASSFGLMGTGELFF.

The chain employs TRBV9 and TRBJ2-3, with TRBD2 identical over 7 bases. The V gene end was trimmed by 4 bases and the J gene end by 8 bases; junction bases not matched to a gene: 10. Germline V gives CDR1 SGDLS, CDR2 YYNGEE. CDR3 length: 14 amino acids. CDR3 sequence (DNA): TGTGCCAGCAGCATTGCGGCAGGGAGGGCTACGCAGTATTTT. Residues: CASSIAAGRATQYF.

The chain has TRBV6-5 and TRBJ2-1, with TRBD1 matching 10 bases. J was trimmed by 2 bases and V by 11 bases; bases with no gene match: 6. The CDR3 extends over 14 amino acids. Germline V lookup: CDR1 MNHEY, CDR2 SVGAGI. The CDR3 spells CAGGDRGTYNEQFF. In DNA, the CDR3 is TGTGCCGGGGGGGACAGGGGCACCTACAATGAGCAGTTCTTC.

This clone was detected once. V usage is TRBV2 and J usage is TRBJ1-5; D uncertain. Between the trimmed V and J ends, which lost 9 bases and 0 bases, there was a span of 9 bases. Germline V lookup: CDR1 SNHLY, CDR2 FYNNEI. The CDR3 has 13 amino acids. The CDR3 DNA is TGTGCCAGTAAAGAGGATAGCAATCAGCCCCAGCATTTT. It yields the protein CASKEDSNQPQHF.

The rearrangement uses TRBV18 and TRBJ2-5, with 8 bases aligning to TRBD1. With 1 base clipped from V and 4 bases from J, the junction kept 11 bases outside the gene matches. The CDR3 runs to 17 residues. Germline CDR1 KGHSH, CDR2 LQKENI. The CDR3: CASSPRSRQGAGETQYF. The DNA of the CDR3 is TGTGCCAGCTCACCACGCTCTCGCCAGGGGGCCGGAGAGACCCAGTACTTC.

The chain joins TRBV27 to TRBJ1-6; possibly TRBD1 for D (6 bases). Per germline, CDR1 MNHEY and CDR2 SMNVEV (reference sequence). Between the trimmed V and J ends, which lost 7 bases and 3 bases, there was a span of 22 bases. This CDR3 contains 18 residues. CDR3 nucleotides: TGTGCCAGCAAAAGCGGGGGCCCTGGGGCGTACTATAATTCACCCCTCCACTTT. As protein: CASKSGGPGAYYNSPLHF.

This clone has just a few counts. The chain carries TRBV30 and TRBJ1-2, with TRBD1 as a possible D gene (5 bases). Looked up from germline, CDR1 is GTSNPN and CDR2 is SVGIG (reference sequence). The CDR3 length is 13 residues. V was trimmed by 2 bases and J by 8 bases, leaving 15 bases between them. CDR3 protein: CAWSRGGKKGYTF. CDR3 nucleotide sequence: TGTGCCTGGAGTCGGGGGGGGAAGAAAGGCTACACCTTC.

V gene TRBV7-9 combines with J gene TRBJ1-5, with D hard to call. Germline lookup yields CDR1 SEHNR and CDR2 FQNEAQ (reference sequence). This CDR3 is built from 14 residues. The V and J ends lost 5 bases and 6 bases respectively, with 14 bases between them. The DNA of the CDR3 is TGTGCCAGCAGCCCCTCGGACGGATTTCAGCCCCAGCATTTT. This encodes CASSPSDGFQPQHF. Combining the CDR3 with reference TRBV7-9 and TRBJ1-5 gives the whole variable domain DTGVSQNPRHKITKRGQNVTFRCDPISEHNRLYWYRQTLGQGPEFLTYFQNEAQLEKSRLLSDRFSAERPKGSFSTLEIQRTEQGDSAMYLCASSPSDGFQPQHFGDGTRLSIL.

This clone was found a few times. The chain employs TRBV7-3 and TRBJ2-2; maybe TRBD1 (6 bases). V lost 5 bases to trimming and J lost 2 bases, with 9 bases between them. CDR3 length: 14 amino acids. Germline-derived CDR1 and CDR2 are SGHTA and FQGTGA. CDR3 loop: CASSRDTNTGELFF. The DNA for the CDR3 is TGTGCCAGCAGCCGGGACACAAACACCGGGGAGCTGTTTTTT. The variable domain in full, with the rest retrieved from reference TRBV7-3 and TRBJ2-2, is GAGVSQTPSNKVTEKGKYVELRCDPISGHTALYWYRQSLGQGPEFLIYFQGTGAADDSGLPNDRFFAVRPEGSVSTLKIQRTERGDSAVYLCASSRDTNTGELFFGEGSRLTVL.

The CDR3 sequence is CASSPQSTGADTQYF. CDR3 coding DNA: TGTGCCAGTAGTCCCCAATCAACAGGGGCAGATACGCAGTATTTT. This chain connects TRBV19 to TRBJ2-3, with TRBD1 identical over 7 bases. V was clipped by 5 bases and J by 4 bases; unmatched bases: 9. CDR3 size: 15 residues. Per the germline V gene, CDR1 is LNHDA and CDR2 is SQIVND (reference sequence).

The rearrangement joins TRBV7-8 to TRBJ1-4; tentatively, D is TRBD1 (5 bases). This CDR3 has 14 amino acids. Germline V gives CDR1 SGHVS, CDR2 FQNEAQ. V gave up 5 bases and J gave up 11 bases, with 18 bases separating them. The CDR3 is CASSPGTILGKLFF. DNA for the CDR3: TGTGCCAGCAGCCCCGGGACCATCTTAGGGAAACTGTTTTTT.

This chain uses TRBV6-6 with TRBJ2-1; possibly TRBD2 for D (5 bases). The CDR3 covers 15 residues. CDR1 is MNHNY and CDR2 is SVGAGI in the germline V gene (reference sequence). Deletions cut 8 bases from V and 7 bases from J, with 21 bases between. This chain's CDR3 is CASYHAKGVQNEQFF. For the CDR3, the DNA is TGTGCCAGCTATCACGCTAAGGGAGTACAGAATGAGCAGTTCTTC.

The rearrangement links TRBV12-3 or TRBV12-4 to TRBJ1-1; D gene ambiguous. V lost 4 bases and J lost 7, with 7 bases in between. The CDR3 sequence is 11 residues long. Here the CDR3 DNA reads TGTGCCAGCAGTTCGGGAGTTGAAGCTTTCTTT. Protein product: CASSSGVEAFF.

The DNA for the CDR3 is TGTGCCAGCAGTTTATTACCGGGGAATGAGCAGTTCTTC. It encodes CASSLLPGNEQFF. The gene calls are TRBV12-3 or TRBV12-4 and TRBJ2-1, with D possibly matching TRBD2 (5 bases). V was pared by 2 bases and J by 7 bases, with 9 bases between. There are 13 residues in the CDR3.

The J gene is TRBJ1-2, the V gene TRBV27, with D perhaps matching TRBD1 (5 bases). CDR3 length equals 13 residues. The ends were cut back, 1 base at V and 8 bases at J, with 11 bases in the middle. Germline CDR1 and CDR2: MNHEY and SMNVEV (reference sequence). CDR3 in amino acids: CASSLYGGEGYTF. The DNA of the CDR3 is TGTGCCAGCAGTTTATATGGGGGGGAGGGCTACACCTTC.

J is TRBJ2-6 and V is TRBV18; perhaps TRBD1 as D (6 bases). Trimming took 3 bases from V and 0 from J, leaving 12 bases between them. This CDR3 is 17 amino acids long. The germline CDR1 and CDR2 sequences are KGHSH and LQKENI. The CDR3 nucleotides read TGTGCCAGCTCACCCCGACAGGTTTACTCTGGGGCCAACGTCCTGACTTTC. It encodes CASSPRQVYSGANVLTF.

This chain links TRBV10-3 with TRBJ2-5; TRBD2 might be the D (5 bases). The V gene lost 3 bases and the J gene lost 3 bases, with 17 bases spanning the gap. The CDR3 sequence is 16 residues long. Germline V CDR1 and CDR2: ENHRY, SYGVKD. The DNA of the CDR3 is TGTGCCATCAGTGAACCCGGACGTCCCGGGGAAGAGACCCAGTACTTC. Translation gives CAISEPGRPGEETQYF.

J is TRBJ1-2 and V is TRBV3-1 (or the pseudogene TRBV3-2); possibly TRBD1 for D (5 bases). V was pared by 4 bases and J by 4 bases, with 10 bases between. The CDR3 is made up of 13 amino acids. The germline gives CDR1 LGHDT, CDR2 YNNKEL (reference sequence). CDR3 bases: TGTGCCAGCAGCCCAAGGGACCGCTATGGCTACACCTTC. This codes for CASSPRDRYGYTF.

This clone was detected once. The rearrangement joins TRBV29-1 to TRBJ1-1, with 10 bases matching TRBD1. The CDR3 length is 13 residues. Germline V gives CDR1 SQVTM, CDR2 ANQGSEA. The V gene end was trimmed by 5 bases and the J gene end by 4 bases; junction bases not matched to a gene: 4. CDR3 DNA: TGCAGCGTTACGACAGGGGGCTTCACTGAAGCTTTCTTT. It is translated as CSVTTGGFTEAFF.